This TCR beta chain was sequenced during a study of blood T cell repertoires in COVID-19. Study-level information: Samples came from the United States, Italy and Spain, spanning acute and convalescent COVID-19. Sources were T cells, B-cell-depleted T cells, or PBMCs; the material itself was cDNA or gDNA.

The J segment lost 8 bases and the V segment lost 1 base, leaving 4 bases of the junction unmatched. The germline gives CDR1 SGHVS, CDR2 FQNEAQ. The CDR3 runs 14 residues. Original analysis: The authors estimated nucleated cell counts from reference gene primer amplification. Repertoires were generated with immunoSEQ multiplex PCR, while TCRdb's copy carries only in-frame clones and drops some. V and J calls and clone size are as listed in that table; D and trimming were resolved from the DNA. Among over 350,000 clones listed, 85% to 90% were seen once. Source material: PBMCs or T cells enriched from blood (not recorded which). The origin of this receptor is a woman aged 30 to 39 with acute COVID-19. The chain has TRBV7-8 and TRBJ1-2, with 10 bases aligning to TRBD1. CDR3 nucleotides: TGTGCCAGCAGCTTAGGACAGGGGGCAGGCGGCTACACCTTC. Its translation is CASSLGQGAGGYTF.